Sequencing of this T cell receptor beta chain was carried out in a study of cytomegalovirus exposure and HLA in healthy donors. The junction had 2 bases not matched to a gene; V was cut back by 3 bases and J by 4 bases. The length of the CDR3 is 14 residues. CDR1 SGHTA and CDR2 FQGNSA come from the germline V gene. Study-level results: Rare sequences made up most TCRs, while some public TCRs were found in many donors. Cytomegalovirus association was listed for 164 TCR beta chains. In a later analysis, first-cohort TCR clusters were found to tend to co-occur in the 100 to 150 validation repertoires.

A note on this clone: The target antigen is unknown.

Repertoires were generated with immunoSEQ multiplex PCR, while TCRdb's copy carries only in-frame clones and drops some. The sample holds around 130,000 clones, roughly 89% seen once. V usage is TRBV7-2 and J usage is TRBJ2-3; 9 bases align to TRBD2. The sample consisted of PBMCs. The receptor comes from a man aged 25 to 45 in good health and CMV-seronegative. CDR3 region: CASSLGLAADTQYF. CDR3 DNA: TGTGCCAGCAGCTTGGGACTAGCAGCAGATACGCAGTATTTT. Full variable domain (outside the CDR3, taken from reference TRBV7-2 and TRBJ2-3): GAGVSQSPSNKVTEKGKDVELRCDPISGHTALYWYRQSLGQGLEFLIYFQGNSAPDKSGLPSDRFSAERTGGSVSTLTIQRTQQEDSAVYLCASSLGLAADTQYFGPGTRLTVL.